The 13 T cell receptor beta chains in this list originate from one sample, sequenced in a study of shared clonotypes between healthy human individuals. Method: immunoSEQ multiplex PCR; TCRdb's copy keeps in-frame clones and lacks some. Here the sample spans hundreds of thousands of clones, 72% being singletons. Sequencing was performed on memory CD4+ T cells sorted from blood. Subset noted: CD45RA-negative fraction. The receptors were sampled from a woman aged 30 to 39 in good health.

The J gene is TRBJ2-4, the V gene TRBV5-4, with 7 bases fitting TRBD1. This CDR3 has 16 residues. Unmatched junction bases numbered 7, after V lost 4 bases and J lost 0 bases. CDR1 and CDR2 from the germline V gene are SGHNT and YYREEE (reference sequence). As DNA, the CDR3 is TGTGCCAGCAGCCATGGGACAGAGAGAGCCAAAAACATTCAGTACTTC. Protein product: CASSHGTERAKNIQYF.

The chain uses TRBV28 and TRBJ1-4; D perhaps matches TRBD1 (6 bases). The V end was cut by 1 base, the J end by 7 bases, with 7 bases between. Germline V lookup: CDR1 MDHEN, CDR2 SYDVKM. CDR3 length equals 13 residues. The CDR3 reads CASSLSGVEKLFF. In DNA, the CDR3 is TGTGCCAGCAGTTTATCAGGGGTTGAAAAACTGTTTTTT.

The rearrangement joins TRBV21-1 to TRBJ1-4; no DNA check was done on the table's D call, TRBD1. TRBV21-1 is an annotated pseudogene. The CDR3 covers 14 residues. The CDR3 coding sequence is TGTGCCAGCAGGGCGGAGGACAGGAATGAAAAACTGTTTTTT. Translating it yields CASRAEDRNEKLFF.

The rearrangement links TRBV4-1 to TRBJ2-1; possible D gene TRBD2, 6 bases. CDR1 is MGHRA, CDR2 YSYEKL, per germline. CDR3 length: 16 residues. Trimming stripped 6 bases from V and 6 bases from J, with 21 bases between. The CDR3 is CASSRNTGAGINEQFF. CDR3 in DNA: TGCGCCAGCAGTCGAAATACGGGAGCAGGGATCAATGAGCAGTTCTTC.

V gene TRBV21-1 combines with J gene TRBJ2-1; the D call TRBD2 from the table was never checked on the DNA. TRBV21-1 is a pseudogene. The CDR3 is 18 amino acids. Written as DNA, the CDR3 is TGTGCCAGCAGCCCACAAAAAGGCGGCAGTTGGAGGTACAATGAGCAGTTCTTC. It is translated as CASSPQKGGSWRYNEQFF.

The chain employs TRBV5-1 and TRBJ1-2; D is possibly TRBD1 (5 bases). V was cut by 4 bases and J by 8 bases, with 15 bases left in between. This CDR3 spans 13 amino acids. Germline values: CDR1 SGHRS, CDR2 YFSETQ. Here the CDR3 DNA reads TGCGCCAGCAGCCGACCCGGAGAGGGGGGCTACACCTTC. Translated, it gives CASSRPGEGGYTF.

V is TRBV19 and J is TRBJ1-1, with D tentatively TRBD1 (5 bases). V was pared by 4 bases and J by 6 bases, with 18 bases between. CDR3 length: 15 amino acids. CDR1 LNHDA and CDR2 SQIVND come from the germline V gene (reference sequence). DNA of the CDR3: TGTGCCAGTAGTAGAGACAGTGCGGGCTGGGCTGAAGCTTTCTTT. Protein: CASSRDSAGWAEAFF.

The chain joins TRBV7-5 to TRBJ2-5; TRBD2, the table's D call, was not compared with the DNA. TRBV7-5 is a pseudogene locus. The CDR3 runs to 15 residues. CDR3 residues: CASSFGGGPMETQYF. The CDR3 DNA reads as TGTGCCAGCAGCTTTGGGGGAGGGCCGATGGAGACCCAGTACTTC.

The chain is built from TRBV5-1 and TRBJ1-1; D gene ambiguous. CDR1 is SGHRS, CDR2 YFSETQ, per germline. This CDR3 is built from 15 residues. V was clipped by 3 bases and J by 3 bases, with 15 bases between them. The chain's CDR3 is CASSSGGIGYTEAFF. The CDR3 nucleotides read TGCGCCAGCAGCTCCGGAGGGATAGGGTACACTGAAGCTTTCTTT.

The V and J genes are TRBV25-1 and TRBJ2-3; 7 bases fit TRBD1. Per the germline V gene, CDR1 is MGHDK and CDR2 is SYGVNS. V dropped 4 bases and J dropped 1; count of bases not matched to a gene: 8. The CDR3 covers 16 residues. The CDR3 sequence: CASSGTQGYGTDTQYF. The CDR3 bases are TGTGCCAGCAGTGGAACACAGGGGTACGGCACAGATACGCAGTATTTT.

The rearrangement joins TRBV30 to TRBJ1-5; D is unresolved. Germline V CDR1 and CDR2: GTSNPN, SVGIG (reference sequence). V was cut by 6 bases and J by 5 bases, with 17 bases left in between. The CDR3 runs to 14 residues. The CDR3 nucleotides read TGTGCCTGCTCGGGCAGTCGAGTCGATCAGCCCCAGCATTTT. This gives the protein CACSGSRVDQPQHF.

This clone was recorded only once. CDR3 loop: CASSLGLAVGYNEQFF. For the CDR3, the DNA is TGTGCCAGCAGCTTAGGGCTAGCGGTTGGCTACAATGAGCAGTTCTTC. The rearrangement joins TRBV11-2 to TRBJ2-1, with 7 nucleotides matching TRBD2. This CDR3 has 16 residues. J was trimmed by 3 bases and V by 1 base; bases with no gene match: 6. The V gene's germline CDR1 is SGHAT and CDR2 FQNNGV.

The chain joins TRBV2 to TRBJ1-2; 11 nucleotides agree with TRBD1. The CDR3 is 14 amino acids. Germline assignment: CDR1 SNHLY and CDR2 FYNNEI. Trimming removed 4 bases from V and 6 bases from J; junction bases left unmatched: 4. DNA for the CDR3: TGTGCCAGCAGTGGTGGACAGGGGGCCCATGGCTACACCTTC. As protein: CASSGGQGAHGYTF.